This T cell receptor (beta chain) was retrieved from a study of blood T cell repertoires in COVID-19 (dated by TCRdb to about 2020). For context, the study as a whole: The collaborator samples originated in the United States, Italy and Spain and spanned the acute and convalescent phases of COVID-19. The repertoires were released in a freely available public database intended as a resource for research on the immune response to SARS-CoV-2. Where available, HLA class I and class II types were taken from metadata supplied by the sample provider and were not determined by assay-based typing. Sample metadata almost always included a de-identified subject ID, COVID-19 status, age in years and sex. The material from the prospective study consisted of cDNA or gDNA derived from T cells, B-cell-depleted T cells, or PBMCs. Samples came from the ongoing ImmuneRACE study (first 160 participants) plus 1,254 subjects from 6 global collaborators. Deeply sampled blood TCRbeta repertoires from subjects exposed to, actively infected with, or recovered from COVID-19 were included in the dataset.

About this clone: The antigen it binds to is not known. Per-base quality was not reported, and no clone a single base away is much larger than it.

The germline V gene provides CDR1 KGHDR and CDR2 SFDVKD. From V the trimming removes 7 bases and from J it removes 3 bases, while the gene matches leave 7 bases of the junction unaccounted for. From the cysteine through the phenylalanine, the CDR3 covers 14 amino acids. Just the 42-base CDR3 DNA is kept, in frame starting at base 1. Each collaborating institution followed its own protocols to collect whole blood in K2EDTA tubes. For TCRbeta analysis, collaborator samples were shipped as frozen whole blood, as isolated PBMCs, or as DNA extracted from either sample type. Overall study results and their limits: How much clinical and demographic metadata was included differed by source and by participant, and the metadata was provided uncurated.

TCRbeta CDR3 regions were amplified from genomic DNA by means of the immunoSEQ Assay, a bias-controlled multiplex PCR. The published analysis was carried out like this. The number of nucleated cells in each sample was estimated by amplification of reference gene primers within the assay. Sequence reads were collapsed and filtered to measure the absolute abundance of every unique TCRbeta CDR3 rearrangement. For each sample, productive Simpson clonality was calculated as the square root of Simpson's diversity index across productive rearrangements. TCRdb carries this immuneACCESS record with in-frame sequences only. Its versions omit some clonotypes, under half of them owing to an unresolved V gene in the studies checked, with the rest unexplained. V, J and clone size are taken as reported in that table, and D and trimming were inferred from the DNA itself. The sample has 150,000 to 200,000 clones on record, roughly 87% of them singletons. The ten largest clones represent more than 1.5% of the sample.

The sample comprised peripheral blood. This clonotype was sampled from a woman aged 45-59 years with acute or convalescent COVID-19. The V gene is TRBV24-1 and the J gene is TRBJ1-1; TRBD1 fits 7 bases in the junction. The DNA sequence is TGTGCCACCAGCGATACAGACAGGGACACTGAAGCTTTCTTT. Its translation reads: CATSDTDRDTEAFF.